This entry describes one T cell receptor beta chain. This sample stems from a study of blood T cell repertoires in COVID-19. The V end was cut by 2 bases, the J end by 5 bases, with 13 bases between. Germline lookup yields CDR1 SGHNT and CDR2 YYREEE (reference sequence). The CDR3 spans 14 residues. As processed by the authors: Cell counts per sample came from amplifying reference gene primers. Clones were sequenced by immunoSEQ multiplex PCR, and TCRdb holds only the in-frame ones, with some missing. The V and J calls and the clone size are those of that table, but D and trimming were determined from the DNA. The sample includes 85,000 to 130,000 clones, about four fifths seen only once; the top ten take roughly 3.3%.

The clonotype was recovered from a woman at least 80 years old with active or convalescent COVID-19. Sequenced input: peripheral blood. The chain joins TRBV5-4 to TRBJ1-1, with D maybe TRBD1 (6 bases). CDR3 DNA: TGTGCCAGCAGCTTTGCTCAGAGGGGGACTGAAGCTTTCTTT. Its protein is CASSFAQRGTEAFF.